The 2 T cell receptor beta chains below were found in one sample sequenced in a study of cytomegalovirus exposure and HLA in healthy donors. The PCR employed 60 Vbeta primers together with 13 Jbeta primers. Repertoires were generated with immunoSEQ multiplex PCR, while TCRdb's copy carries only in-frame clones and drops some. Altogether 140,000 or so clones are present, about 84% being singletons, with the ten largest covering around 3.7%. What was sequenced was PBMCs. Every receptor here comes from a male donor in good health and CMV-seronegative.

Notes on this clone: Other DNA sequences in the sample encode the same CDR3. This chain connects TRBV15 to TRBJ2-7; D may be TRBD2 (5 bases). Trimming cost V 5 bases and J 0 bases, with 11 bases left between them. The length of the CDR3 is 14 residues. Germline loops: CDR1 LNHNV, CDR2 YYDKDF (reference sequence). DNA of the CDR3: TGTGCCACCAGCCGGACCGGGGACTCCTACGAGCAGTACTTC. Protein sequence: CATSRTGDSYEQYF.

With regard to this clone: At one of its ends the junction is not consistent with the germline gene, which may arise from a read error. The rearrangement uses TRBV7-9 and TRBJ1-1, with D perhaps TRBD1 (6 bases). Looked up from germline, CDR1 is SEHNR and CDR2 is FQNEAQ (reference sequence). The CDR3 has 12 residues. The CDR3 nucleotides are TGTTCCAGCAGCTTGCAGGGGACTGAAGCTTTCTTT. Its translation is CSSSLQGTEAFF.